These 4 T cell receptor beta chains were all obtained from the same sample, sequenced in a study of CD8+CD57+ T cells in acquired aplastic anemia. TCR beta VDJ and CDR3 profiling used genomic DNA as template. TCRdb reprocessed the reads with MiXCR, giving one entry per CDR3 protein. The sample holds 400,000 to 450,000 distinct CDR3 sequences, 55% to 75% seen once. Sequenced sample: sorted CD4+, CD8+, or CD8+CD57+ T cells (not recorded which) from PBMCs. Receptors originate from a human donor in good health, serving as a control.

In its sample, this clonotype was seen many times. V gene TRBV5-1 combines with J gene TRBJ1-2; no reliable D call. The CDR3 sequence is 17 residues long. Germline values: CDR1 SGHRS, CDR2 YFSETQ. The germline V and J ends were trimmed by 7 bases and 5 bases, with 27 bases remaining between them. CDR3 amino acids: CASRLESVFGFGYGYTF. Written as DNA, the CDR3 is TGCGCCAGCCGCCTTGAGTCTGTATTCGGGTTTGGGTATGGCTACACCTTC. The variable domain in full, with the rest retrieved from reference TRBV5-1 and TRBJ1-2, is KAGVTQTPRYLIKTRGQQVTLSCSPISGHRSVSWYQQTPGQGLQFLFEYFSETQRNKGNFPGRFSGRQFSNSRSEMNVSTLELGDSALYLCASRLESVFGFGYGYTFGSGTRLTVV.

Concerning this clonotype itself: Compared with germline, one end of the junction differs, possibly owing to a read error. The V call is TRBV7-2, the J call TRBJ1-6; D is possibly TRBD1 (5 bases). CDR1 is SGHTA, CDR2 FQGNSA, per germline. This CDR3 is 14 amino acids long. CDR3 in amino acids: CASSLKGHGSPLHF. DNA for the CDR3: TGTGCCAGCAGCTTAAAGGGGCACGGGTCACCCCTGCACTTT.

This clonotype was seen ten or more times. The chain couples TRBV7-9 to TRBJ2-1; TRBD2 aligns across 9 bases. The CDR3 covers 16 residues. The germline gives CDR1 SEHNR, CDR2 FQNEAQ (reference sequence). The ends lost 5 bases at V and 7 bases at J; junction bases unmatched: 12. CDR3 DNA: TGTGCCAGCAGCCGGTGGGTTGGGCGGGGGGGAAATGAGCAGTTCTTC. Translated, it gives CASSRWVGRGGNEQFF.

This clonotype appeared a few times. The genes are TRBV3-1 and TRBJ2-5, with 8 bases lining up with TRBD2. This CDR3 is built from 17 residues. Germline assignment: CDR1 LGHDT and CDR2 YNNKEL (reference sequence). J gave up 6 bases and V 2 bases, and 14 bases lay outside the gene matches. This chain's CDR3 is CASSQLLPGLDMQTQYF. CDR3 bases: TGTGCCAGCAGCCAATTATTACCGGGACTAGACATGCAGACCCAGTACTTC.